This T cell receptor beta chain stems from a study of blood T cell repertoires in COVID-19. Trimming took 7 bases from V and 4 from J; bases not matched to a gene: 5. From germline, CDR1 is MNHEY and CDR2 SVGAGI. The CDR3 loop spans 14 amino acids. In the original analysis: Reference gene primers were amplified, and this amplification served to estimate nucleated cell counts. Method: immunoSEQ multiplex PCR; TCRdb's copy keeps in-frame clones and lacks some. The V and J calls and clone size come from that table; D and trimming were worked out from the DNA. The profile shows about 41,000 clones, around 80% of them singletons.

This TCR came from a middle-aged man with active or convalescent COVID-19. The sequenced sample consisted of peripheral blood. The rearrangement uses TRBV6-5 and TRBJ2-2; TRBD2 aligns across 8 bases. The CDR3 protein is CASKSAGGTGELFF. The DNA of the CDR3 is TGTGCCAGCAAGTCCGCGGGAGGCACCGGGGAGCTGTTTTTT.